The 11 T cell receptor beta chains reported below all come from one sample, sequenced in a study of blood T cell repertoires in COVID-19. The data were produced by immunoSEQ multiplex PCR, yet TCRdb's version contains in-frame clones alone and is incomplete. The repertoire holds over 80,000 clones, approximately 80% seen once, with about 9.4% in the top ten. Sequences were obtained from peripheral blood. Receptor source: a woman in her sixties or seventies with acute or convalescent COVID-19.

The V gene is TRBV4-1, the J gene TRBJ2-1; TRBD2 agrees at 8 bases. V dropped 1 base and J dropped 4; count of bases not matched to a gene: 6. Germline V gene data show CDR1 as MGHRA and CDR2 as YSYEKL. This CDR3 contains 16 residues. CDR3: CASSQGDSGAYNEQFF. The CDR3 DNA follows: TGCGCCAGCAGCCAAGGGGATAGCGGGGCTTACAATGAGCAGTTCTTC.

The chain employs TRBV4-3 and TRBJ1-4; D is ambiguous. Trimming stripped 0 bases from V and 0 bases from J, with 5 bases between. This CDR3 spans 15 amino acids. Germline lookup yields CDR1 LGHNA and CDR2 YSLEER. CDR3 sequence (DNA): TGCGCCAGCAGCCAAGACCTTACAACTAATGAAAAACTGTTTTTT. This gives the protein CASSQDLTTNEKLFF.

This chain's CDR3 is CASSLAPVRSESYTF. CDR3 DNA sequence: TGCGCCAGCAGCTTGGCCCCGGTGAGGTCGGAAAGCTACACCTTC. The chain recombines TRBV5-1 with TRBJ1-2; D is unclear. Germline V gives CDR1 SGHRS, CDR2 YFSETQ. Trimming took 0 bases from V and 9 from J, leaving 18 bases between them. The CDR3 loop spans 15 amino acids.

The chain uses TRBV7-9 and TRBJ2-7; TRBD1 agrees at 9 bases. Germline CDR1 reads SEHNR; CDR2 reads FQNEAQ (reference sequence). CDR3 length equals 14 residues. V lost 4 bases and J lost 4; bases outside the gene matches: 5. The CDR3 loop is CASSSRDRVYEQYF. In nucleotides, the CDR3 is TGTGCCAGCAGCTCGAGGGACAGGGTTTACGAGCAGTACTTC. Looking up the rest from reference TRBV7-9 and TRBJ2-7 gives the full variable domain: DTGVSQNPRHKITKRGQNVTFRCDPISEHNRLYWYRQTLGQGPEFLTYFQNEAQLEKSRLLSDRFSAERPKGSFSTLEIQRTEQGDSAMYLCASSSRDRVYEQYFGPGTRLTVT.

The rearrangement links TRBV30 to TRBJ2-3; possibly TRBD1 for D (5 bases). CDR1 and CDR2 (germline): GTSNPN, SVGIG (reference sequence). Trimming removed 0 bases from V and 5 bases from J, with 18 bases in between. The CDR3 is 16 residues long. This CDR3 reads CAWSVRGRQGGDTQYF. The DNA of the CDR3 is TGTGCCTGGAGTGTAAGGGGTCGCCAGGGCGGAGATACGCAGTATTTT.

The chain carries TRBV20-1 and TRBJ1-2, with D tentatively TRBD1 (5 bases). V was cut by 6 bases and J by 7 bases, with 12 bases left in between. The CDR3 covers 11 residues. CDR1 and CDR2 from the germline V gene are DFQATT and SNEGSKA (reference sequence). The CDR3 sequence: CSAATRVGYTF. The CDR3 DNA follows: TGCAGTGCCGCGACCAGGGTTGGCTACACCTTC.

The gene calls are TRBV6-5 and TRBJ2-3; 8 bases fit TRBD2. J gave up 6 bases and V 6 bases, and 8 bases lay outside the gene matches. Germline V gene lookup returns CDR1 MNHEY and CDR2 SVGAGI. This CDR3 region has 14 residues. The CDR3 protein is CASREGGGTDTQYF. The CDR3 bases are TGTGCCAGCAGGGAGGGCGGGGGGACTGATACGCAGTATTTT.

This chain connects TRBV7-3 to TRBJ2-1, with 10 bases identical to TRBD2. Germline loops: CDR1 SGHTA, CDR2 FQGTGA. CDR3 length: 19 residues. Trimming removed 5 bases from V and 0 bases from J; junction bases left unmatched: 13. This chain's CDR3 is CASSHKGLAGESSYNEQFF. The CDR3 DNA sequence: TGTGCCAGCAGCCATAAGGGGCTAGCGGGAGAAAGCTCCTACAATGAGCAGTTCTTC.

The chain recombines TRBV7-7 with TRBJ2-5, with 9 bases matching TRBD2. The germline gives CDR1 SSHAT, CDR2 FNYEAQ (reference sequence). V was clipped by 1 base and J by 1 base; unmatched bases: 1. This CDR3 is 15 amino acids long. CDR3 sequence (DNA): TGTGCCAGCAGCTTAGGGCGGGGGGGCCAAGAGACCCAGTACTTC. Amino acids: CASSLGRGGQETQYF.

The V gene is TRBV19, the J gene TRBJ2-1, with 9 bases lining up with TRBD1. V was clipped by 7 bases and J by 3 bases; unmatched bases: 10. Per the germline V gene, CDR1 is LNHDA and CDR2 is SQIVND (reference sequence). The CDR3 has 16 amino acids. CDR3 in DNA: TGTGCCAGTAACCCTTCCGGGACAGGGTTCTACAATGAGCAGTTCTTC. This translates into CASNPSGTGFYNEQFF.

Of note for this clone: Other DNA sequences of this sample code for an identical CDR3. V usage is TRBV28 and J usage is TRBJ2-3; possibly TRBD2 for D (5 bases). The length of the CDR3 is 14 residues. Germline CDR1 and CDR2: MDHEN and SYDVKM. V gave up 5 bases and J gave up 0 bases, with 9 bases separating them. Here the CDR3 DNA reads TGTGCCAGCAGTAAGACGGGGAGCACAGATACGCAGTATTTT. This codes for CASSKTGSTDTQYF.